These 18 T cell receptor beta chains were all obtained from the same sample, sequenced in a study of human T cells and chemical hapten exposure. Time point given: patch test 2, 6 weeks after DPC sensitization. The treatment here: therapeutic diphenylcyclopropenone sensitization with weekly scalp DPC. TCRdb re-called the RACE reads with MiXCR, one entry per CDR3 protein. Of approximately 120,000 distinct CDR3 sequences listed, roughly a tenth were seen once; the top ten hold about 3.1%. The starting material was whole blood, obtained in connection with sensitization to the hapten diphenylcyclopropenone (DPC). The receptors originated from a woman aged 40-49 years with alopecia areata. Some clones in this sample may be carry-over from other donors' samples.

This clonotype was picked up many times. This chain connects TRBV20-1 to TRBJ2-3; 9 bases are shared with TRBD1. Germline V gene lookup returns CDR1 DFQATT and CDR2 SNEGSKA (reference sequence). This CDR3 is 15 amino acids long. V was clipped by 6 bases and J by 3 bases; unmatched bases: 10. Here the CDR3 reads CSATGQGSPTDTQYF. The CDR3, as DNA: TGCAGTGCCACCGGACAGGGGTCCCCTACAGATACGCAGTATTTT.

This clonotype was counted at least ten times. This chain joins TRBV9 and TRBJ2-3, with D hard to call. The CDR3 is 14 amino acids. Germline V gives CDR1 SGDLS, CDR2 YYNGEE. Trimming removed 4 bases at V and 3 bases at J, with 12 bases between. DNA for the CDR3: TGTGCCAGCAGCCCATCTATCAGGACAGATACGCAGTATTTT. It is translated as CASSPSIRTDTQYF.

This clonotype was counted a few times. The chain links TRBV5-1 to TRBJ2-7, with D unresolved. V dropped 4 bases and J dropped 7 bases, with 18 bases sitting between them. CDR1 is SGHRS, CDR2 YFSETQ, per germline. This CDR3 is 14 amino acids long. CDR3 sequence: CASSPDRERGEQYF. DNA for the CDR3: TGCGCCAGCAGCCCGGACCGAGAACGAGGAGAGCAGTACTTC.

This clonotype was detected only once. Since a much larger clone is just one base distant, this may be a read error. This chain links TRBV6-5 with TRBJ2-4; 10 nucleotides line up with TRBD2. CDR3 size: 13 residues. Germline CDR1 MNHEY, CDR2 SVGAGI. The CDR3 reads CVSGGAEGYIQYF. DNA of the CDR3: TGTGTCAGCGGGGGGGCGGAAGGGTACATTCAGTACTTC.

Only a few counts were recorded for this clonotype. The chain couples TRBV4-1 to TRBJ2-2; 12 positions agree with TRBD2. Unmatched junction bases numbered 15, after V lost 4 bases and J lost 0 bases. The CDR3 totals 21 residues. From germline, CDR1 is MGHRA and CDR2 YSYEKL. This CDR3 reads CASSLSHSASGGATNTGELFF. CDR3 in DNA: TGCGCCAGCAGCCTTAGCCATAGCGCTAGCGGGGGGGCAACGAACACCGGGGAGCTGTTTTTT.

This clonotype has ten or more counts. The genes are TRBV3-1 and TRBJ2-2; no reliable D call. The CDR3 loop spans 14 amino acids. V lost 2 bases to trimming and J lost 4 bases, with 8 bases between them. In germline, CDR1 is LGHDT, CDR2 YNNKEL (reference sequence). CDR3 protein: CASSQPQITGELFF. CDR3 DNA sequence: TGTGCCAGCAGCCAACCGCAAATCACCGGGGAGCTGTTTTTT.

In its sample, this clonotype was seen a few times. V and J are TRBV2 and TRBJ2-4; TRBD2 matches 7 bases. Germline values: CDR1 SNHLY, CDR2 FYNNEI. V shed 4 bases, J shed 6 bases, and the junction held 9 bases outside the gene matches. The length of the CDR3 is 15 residues. CDR3 in amino acids: CASSAQRGYVNIQYF. CDR3 DNA: TGTGCCAGCAGTGCGCAGCGGGGTTACGTAAACATTCAGTACTTC.

This clonotype was detected only a few times. The J gene is TRBJ2-3, the V gene TRBV5-4; 10 positions match TRBD1. The CDR3 is 14 amino acids. Germline V CDR1 and CDR2: SGHNT, YYREEE (reference sequence). J was trimmed by 5 bases and V by 3 bases; bases with no gene match: 3. CDR3 in DNA: TGTGCCAGCAGCTATGGACAGGGGGGAGATACGCAGTATTTT. Encoded protein: CASSYGQGGDTQYF.

This clonotype was observed a few times. The chain links TRBV20-1 to TRBJ1-1, with D possibly TRBD1 on 6 matching bases. Trimming removed 0 bases at V and 0 bases at J, with 17 bases between. The germline CDR1 and CDR2 sequences are DFQATT and SNEGSKA (reference sequence). The CDR3 totals 17 residues. In nucleotides, the CDR3 is TGCAGTGCTAGAGATCAGGGGTACCACACCTTGAACACTGAAGCTTTCTTT. Amino acids: CSARDQGYHTLNTEAFF.

The chain combines TRBV10-3 with TRBJ2-1, with 10 bases aligning to TRBD2. This CDR3 has 17 residues. CDR1 and CDR2 from the germline V gene are ENHRY and SYGVKD. V was pared by 4 bases and J by 0 bases, with 6 bases of the junction left unmatched. The CDR3 loop reads CAISGGLADTSYNEQFF. CDR3 in DNA: TGTGCCATCAGTGGCGGACTAGCGGATACCTCCTACAATGAGCAGTTCTTC.

The rearrangement uses TRBV12-5 and TRBJ2-1, with 7 bases matching TRBD1. Losses at the gene ends were 5 bases for V and 0 bases for J; bases not matched to a gene: 10. Germline CDR1 LGHNT, CDR2 FRNRAP. The CDR3 is made up of 17 amino acids. The CDR3 spells CASGEYRGDSSYNEQFF. The CDR3 nucleotides are TGTGCTAGTGGTGAATACAGGGGCGATAGCTCCTACAATGAGCAGTTCTTC.

The table lists this clonotype with a few counts. This CDR3 reads CATSRVPGPQYF. DNA of the CDR3: TGTGCCACCAGCAGAGTACCGGGACCGCAGTATTTT. The chain links TRBV15 to TRBJ2-3; D is possibly TRBD1 or TRBD2 (5 bases each). Deletions cut 1 base from V and 10 bases from J, with 9 bases between. The CDR3 totals 12 residues. Germline V CDR1 and CDR2: LNHNV, YYDKDF (reference sequence).

This clonotype was seen many times. This chain joins TRBV20-1 and TRBJ2-7, with D hard to call. CDR3 length equals 12 residues. CDR1 is DFQATT, CDR2 SNEGSKA, per germline (reference sequence). V was pared by 3 bases and J by 6 bases, with 12 bases between. The CDR3 region is CSASLDRAEQYF. The CDR3 DNA reads TGCAGTGCTAGCCTAGACCGGGCCGAGCAGTACTTC.

The CDR3 DNA follows: TGTGCCAGTAGTACCGGGGGACAGCGGAATTCACCCCTCCACTTT. Its translation is CASSTGGQRNSPLHF. The rearrangement links TRBV19 to TRBJ1-6, with TRBD1 matching over 7 bases. Per the germline V gene, CDR1 is LNHDA and CDR2 is SQIVND (reference sequence). V shed 4 bases, J shed 7 bases, and the junction held 7 bases outside the gene matches. The CDR3 is made up of 15 amino acids.

This clonotype has ten or more counts. The J gene is TRBJ1-2, the V gene TRBV15, with TRBD1 matching 10 bases. Germline assignment: CDR1 LNHNV and CDR2 YYDKDF (reference sequence). V lost 8 bases to trimming and J lost 7 bases; unmatched junction nucleotides: 4. The CDR3 covers 12 residues. The CDR3 is CATRGTGAGYTF. CDR3 nucleotide sequence: TGTGCCACCCGGGGGACAGGGGCTGGCTACACCTTC.

The sample holds a few counts of this clonotype. The chain carries TRBV5-1 and TRBJ2-1; 10 nucleotides agree with TRBD2. This CDR3 has 15 residues. Germline-derived CDR1 and CDR2 are SGHRS and YFSETQ. Trimming took 4 bases from V and 9 from J; bases not matched to a gene: 10. This CDR3 is CASSILAGVASEQFF. The CDR3 bases are TGCGCCAGCAGCATCCTAGCGGGGGTGGCTTCTGAGCAGTTCTTC.

This clonotype showed up many times. This chain uses TRBV27 with TRBJ1-5; TRBD1 is a possible D gene (5 bases). CDR3 length: 15 residues. V lost 5 bases and J 6 bases, leaving 17 bases between the germline ends. Germline values: CDR1 MNHEY, CDR2 SMNVEV (reference sequence). The CDR3 nucleotides read TGTGCCAGCAGTCCGAGTCCCCAGGGATTTCAGCCCCAGCATTTT. It is translated as CASSPSPQGFQPQHF.

This clonotype has a count of ten or more. The rearrangement links TRBV3-1 to TRBJ2-7, with D unclear. Trimming removed 0 bases at V and 2 bases at J, with 8 bases between. CDR1 LGHDT and CDR2 YNNKEL come from the germline V gene (reference sequence). The CDR3 extends over 14 amino acids. In DNA form, the CDR3 reads TGTGCCAGCAGCCAAGACTACGGACCCTACGAGCAGTACTTC. This gives the protein CASSQDYGPYEQYF.